This TCR beta chain came from a study of blood T cell repertoires in COVID-19. Method: immunoSEQ multiplex PCR; TCRdb's copy keeps in-frame clones and lacks some. Here the sample spans approximately 220,000 clones, approximately 92% being singletons. Looked up from germline, CDR1 is SGHNT and CDR2 is YYREEE (reference sequence). V lost 3 bases, J lost 6 bases, and 7 bases stayed unmatched. The CDR3 runs to 15 residues. Recruits, aged about 18 to 100 years, lived in 24 US areas. The sequence was obtained from a woman aged 18-29 years in a cohort exposed to, infected with or recovered from COVID-19 (not recorded which). This rearrangement joins TRBV5-4 to TRBJ1-5, with 9 bases that match TRBD1. The specimen was PBMCs or T cells enriched from blood (not recorded which). The CDR3 spells CASSWDRAAPQPQHF. CDR3 in DNA: TGTGCCAGCAGCTGGGACAGGGCGGCCCCTCAGCCCCAGCATTTT.